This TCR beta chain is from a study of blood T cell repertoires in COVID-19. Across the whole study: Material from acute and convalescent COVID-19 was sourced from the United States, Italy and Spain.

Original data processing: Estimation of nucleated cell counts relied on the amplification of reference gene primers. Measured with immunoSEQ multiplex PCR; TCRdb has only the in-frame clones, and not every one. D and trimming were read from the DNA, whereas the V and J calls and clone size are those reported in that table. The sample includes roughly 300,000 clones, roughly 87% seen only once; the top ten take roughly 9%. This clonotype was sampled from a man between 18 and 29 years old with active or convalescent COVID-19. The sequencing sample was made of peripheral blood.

The CDR3 loop reads CASSVDQGAGYEQYF. The CDR3 DNA reads TGTGCCAGCAGCGTAGATCAGGGGGCCGGATACGAGCAGTACTTC. The J gene is TRBJ2-7, the V gene TRBV9, with 8 bases fitting TRBD1. The CDR3 has 15 amino acids. Germline V gene data show CDR1 as SGDLS and CDR2 as YYNGEE. V trimming: 0 bases; J trimming: 4 bases; junction bases outside the gene matches: 6.